Listed below are T cell receptor beta chains from one sample, sequenced in a study of blood T cells in healthy people across ages. TCRdb re-derived calls from the 5' RACE reads in MiXCR, one entry per CDR3 protein. Here the sample spans roughly 1.9 million distinct CDR3 sequences, about 39% being singletons. Sequencing used blood. Source of these receptors: a human donor in good health. CDR3s include the opening cysteine and the closing phenylalanine or tryptophan. The order of the fields is clone size, V gene, D gene, J gene, CDR3 protein, CDR3 DNA. A D gene is named only where the DNA matches it firmly. Clone size is given for some rows only: seen once, a few or many times, or a class if the clone is expanded.

clone size: .; V gene: TRBV5-1; D gene: .; J gene: TRBJ2-2; CDR3 protein: CASSPRGSSLDGGLFF; CDR3 DNA: TGCGCCAGCAGCCCAAGGGGCTCTAGTCTGGACGGGGGGCTGTTTTTT
clone size: .; V gene: TRBV20-1; D gene: TRBD1; J gene: TRBJ2-3; CDR3 protein: CSARDPKEDRGTQYF; CDR3 DNA: TGCAGTGCTAGAGACCCGAAGGAAGACAGGGGTACGCAGTATTTT
clone size: few; V gene: TRBV28; D gene: .; J gene: TRBJ2-1; CDR3 protein: CAGSLALNEQFF; CDR3 DNA: TGTGCCGGCAGTTTGGCTCTTAATGAGCAGTTCTTC
clone size: .; V gene: TRBV10-3; D gene: .; J gene: TRBJ2-3; CDR3 protein: CAISEYAGARDTQYF; CDR3 DNA: TGTGCCATCAGTGAGTACGCGGGGGCACGGGATACGCAGTATTTT
clone size: many; V gene: TRBV29-1; D gene: .; J gene: TRBJ2-5; CDR3 protein: CSSRLGDLETQYF; CDR3 DNA: TGCAGCTCCCGGTTGGGGGACTTGGAGACCCAGTACTTC
clone size: .; V gene: TRBV5-1; D gene: .; J gene: TRBJ2-3; CDR3 protein: CASSLATGSTDTQYF; CDR3 DNA: TGCGCCAGCAGCTTGGCCACAGGGAGCACAGATACGCAGTATTTT
clone size: .; V gene: TRBV4-1; D gene: TRBD1; J gene: TRBJ1-5; CDR3 protein: CASSQGTGVSNQPQHF; CDR3 DNA: TGCGCCAGCAGCCAAGGGACAGGGGTTAGTAATCAGCCCCAGCATTTT
clone size: few; V gene: TRBV5-1; D gene: .; J gene: TRBJ2-2; CDR3 protein: CASRTNLGELFF; CDR3 DNA: TGCGCCAGCAGGACCAACCTCGGGGAGCTGTTTTTT
clone size: .; V gene: TRBV20-1; D gene: .; J gene: TRBJ2-4; CDR3 protein: CSASLRDTNIQYF; CDR3 DNA: TGCAGTGCTAGCCTACGGGACACCAACATTCAGTACTTC
clone size: .; V gene: TRBV28; D gene: .; J gene: TRBJ2-7; CDR3 protein: CASGSSQAGRDLYEQYF; CDR3 DNA: TGTGCCAGCGGTTCCTCTCAAGCCGGCCGGGATTTATACGAGCAGTACTTC
clone size: .; V gene: TRBV6-5; D gene: .; J gene: TRBJ1-2; CDR3 protein: CASSGGRLSQGYTF; CDR3 DNA: TGTGCCAGCAGCGGTGGAAGGTTATCACAAGGCTACACCTTC
clone size: few; V gene: TRBV28; D gene: TRBD1; J gene: TRBJ2-4; CDR3 protein: CASSTGGNIQYF; CDR3 DNA: TGTGCCAGCAGTACAGGGGGGAACATTCAGTACTTC
clone size: once; V gene: TRBV5-1; D gene: .; J gene: TRBJ2-1; CDR3 protein: CASSLVAGYPYNEQFF; CDR3 DNA: TGCGCCAGCAGCTTGGTGGCGGGATACCCCTACAATGAGCAGTTCTTC
clone size: many; V gene: TRBV4-3; D gene: .; J gene: TRBJ1-6; CDR3 protein: CASSQNGRENSPLHF; CDR3 DNA: TGCGCCAGCAGCCAGAACGGACGGGAAAATTCACCCCTCCACTTT
clone size: .; V gene: TRBV20-1; D gene: .; J gene: TRBJ1-5; CDR3 protein: CSARVRGREFQPQHF; CDR3 DNA: TGCAGTGCTAGAGTTCGGGGGAGAGAGTTTCAGCCCCAGCATTTT
clone size: .; V gene: TRBV6-6; D gene: .; J gene: TRBJ1-2; CDR3 protein: CASSYLQVGYTF; CDR3 DNA: TGTGCCAGCAGTTACCTGCAGGTTGGCTACACCTTC
clone size: few; V gene: TRBV3-1; D gene: .; J gene: TRBJ2-3; CDR3 protein: CASSPIAESTDTQYF; CDR3 DNA: TGTGCCAGCAGCCCTATAGCGGAGAGCACAGATACGCAGTATTTT
clone size: .; V gene: TRBV7-3; D gene: .; J gene: TRBJ2-4; CDR3 protein: CASSLNPGAKNIQYF; CDR3 DNA: TGTGCCAGCAGCTTAAATCCAGGGGCCAAAAACATTCAGTACTTC
clone size: .; V gene: TRBV29-1; D gene: .; J gene: TRBJ2-1; CDR3 protein: CSVGAGSFYNEQFF; CDR3 DNA: TGCAGCGTTGGCGCGGGAAGTTTCTACAATGAGCAGTTCTTC
clone size: .; V gene: TRBV29-1; D gene: .; J gene: TRBJ2-3; CDR3 protein: CSVLGSTDTQYF; CDR3 DNA: TGCAGCGTTTTAGGGTCCACAGATACGCAGTATTTT
clone size: few; V gene: TRBV12-3/TRBV12-4; D gene: .; J gene: TRBJ1-2; CDR3 protein: CASSLALGGYLDYGCTF; CDR3 DNA: TGTGCCAGCAGTTTAGCGCTAGGAGGGTACCTTGACTATGGCTGCACCTTC
clone size: .; V gene: TRBV9; D gene: .; J gene: TRBJ1-1; CDR3 protein: CASSVGGDSREAFF; CDR3 DNA: TGTGCCAGCAGCGTAGGGGGGGACTCAAGGGAAGCTTTCTTT
clone size: .; V gene: TRBV28; D gene: .; J gene: TRBJ1-5; CDR3 protein: CASSFHGRGVNQPQHF; CDR3 DNA: TGTGCCAGCAGTTTCCACGGAAGGGGGGTCAATCAGCCCCAGCATTTT
clone size: .; V gene: TRBV20-1; D gene: TRBD1; J gene: TRBJ2-7; CDR3 protein: CRADLTGFEQYF; CDR3 DNA: TGCAGGGCAGATCTGACAGGGTTCGAGCAGTACTTC
clone size: .; V gene: TRBV2; D gene: TRBD2; J gene: TRBJ2-3; CDR3 protein: CASSPRTSGGWTQYF; CDR3 DNA: TGTGCCAGCAGTCCCCGGACTAGCGGGGGTTGGACGCAGTATTTT
clone size: .; V gene: TRBV7-9; D gene: TRBD1; J gene: TRBJ1-1; CDR3 protein: CASSYDRGDANTEAFF; CDR3 DNA: TGTGCCAGCAGCTACGACAGGGGCGATGCGAACACTGAAGCTTTCTTT